The 10 T cell receptor beta chains below were found in one sample sequenced in a study of shared clonotypes between healthy human individuals. The method was immunoSEQ multiplex PCR; TCRdb's version includes in-frame clones alone and lacks a portion of them. The sample holds roughly 480,000 clones, approximately 79% seen once. Sequenced sample: PBMCs. The receptors stem from a woman aged 35 to 49 in good health. Some clones in this sample may be carry-over from other donors' samples.

The chain has TRBV27 and TRBJ2-7; TRBD2 is a possible D gene (6 bases). The CDR3 sequence is 15 residues long. V was pared by 4 bases and J by 2 bases, with 15 bases between. In germline, CDR1 is MNHEY, CDR2 SMNVEV (reference sequence). The CDR3 is CASSWDSLSPYEQYF. CDR3 sequence (DNA): TGTGCCAGCAGTTGGGACTCCCTATCACCCTACGAGCAGTACTTC.

The chain has TRBV11-2 and TRBJ2-1; 9 bases agree with TRBD2. In germline, CDR1 is SGHAT, CDR2 FQNNGV. V lost 5 bases, J lost 2 bases, and 7 bases stayed unmatched. The CDR3 covers 16 residues. The CDR3 DNA sequence: TGTGCCAGCAGCGGGTGGGCTAGCGGGACCTACAATGAGCAGTTCTTC. This codes for CASSGWASGTYNEQFF.

Only a few counts were recorded for this clone. This chain joins TRBV7-3 and TRBJ2-3; TRBD2 matches at 10 bases. Trimming took 5 bases from V and 2 from J; bases not matched to a gene: 13. The CDR3 has 18 residues. Germline V gives CDR1 SGHTA, CDR2 FQGTGA. The CDR3 region has the DNA TGTGCCAGCAGCCCCGCAGGGGTAGGGACTAGCGACACAGATACGCAGTATTTT. Translating gives CASSPAGVGTSDTDTQYF.

The J gene is TRBJ1-3, the V gene TRBV7-7; 11 bases line up with TRBD1. CDR1 is SSHAT and CDR2 is FNYEAQ in the germline V gene (reference sequence). V was pared by 5 bases and J by 6 bases, with 3 bases of the junction left unmatched. There are 14 residues in the CDR3. The DNA for the CDR3 is TGTGCCAGCAGCGAGGGACAGGGGGTAAACACCATATATTTT. Amino acid sequence: CASSEGQGVNTIYF.

The chain recombines TRBV13 with TRBJ2-3; no firm D call. Trimming took 4 bases from V and 0 from J, leaving 8 bases between them. The CDR3 consists of 14 residues. Germline CDR1 and CDR2: PRHDT and FYEKMQ (reference sequence). The DNA for the CDR3 is TGTGCCAGCAGCTATCCCACTAGCACAGATACGCAGTATTTT. Protein product: CASSYPTSTDTQYF.

The gene calls are TRBV27 and TRBJ1-5; D remains ambiguous. The CDR3 contains 14 residues. Trimming shortened V by 2 bases and J by 0 bases, and 5 bases separated the two germline ends. The germline V gene encodes CDR1 MNHEY and CDR2 SMNVEV (reference sequence). The CDR3 sequence is CASSLLSSNQPQHF. The CDR3 DNA reads TGTGCCAGCAGTTTACTCAGTAGCAATCAGCCCCAGCATTTT.

This clone showed up just a few times. The chain carries TRBV28 and TRBJ2-7, with 9 positions matching TRBD1. V was clipped by 3 bases and J by 6 bases; unmatched bases: 9. Germline loops: CDR1 MDHEN, CDR2 SYDVKM. There are 15 residues in the CDR3. The CDR3 bases are TGTGCCAGCAGTTTGAACAGGGGGCGGGTTGTCGAGCAGTACTTC. This sequence encodes CASSLNRGRVVEQYF.

This chain uses TRBV6-6 with TRBJ2-7, with D hard to call. This CDR3 has 10 amino acids. Trimming cost V 6 bases and J 3 bases, with 3 bases left between them. Germline lookup yields CDR1 MNHNY and CDR2 SVGAGI (reference sequence). The CDR3 DNA reads as TGTGCCAGCAGCAACTACGAGCAGTACTTC. It translates to CASSNYEQYF.

As to this clone: A far larger clone differs by one base, so this is likely a read error. This CDR3 is CAISGGQIAGYTF. The CDR3 DNA is TGTGCCATCAGTGGAGGACAGATTGCTGGCTACACCTTC. The J gene is TRBJ1-2, the V gene TRBV10-3; a possible D gene is TRBD1 (6 bases). CDR3 length: 13 residues. Trimming cost V 4 bases and J 7 bases, with 13 bases left between them. Germline V gives CDR1 ENHRY, CDR2 SYGVKD.

The chain employs TRBV4-2 and TRBJ2-1; tentative D call: TRBD2 (6 bases). Germline CDR1 and CDR2: LGHNA and YNFKEQ. The V end was cut by 0 bases, the J end by 6 bases, with 12 bases between. The CDR3 length is 15 residues. CDR3 in DNA: TGTGCCAGCAGCCAAGAACCGGGAGTGGTCAATGAGCAGTTCTTC. This codes for CASSQEPGVVNEQFF.